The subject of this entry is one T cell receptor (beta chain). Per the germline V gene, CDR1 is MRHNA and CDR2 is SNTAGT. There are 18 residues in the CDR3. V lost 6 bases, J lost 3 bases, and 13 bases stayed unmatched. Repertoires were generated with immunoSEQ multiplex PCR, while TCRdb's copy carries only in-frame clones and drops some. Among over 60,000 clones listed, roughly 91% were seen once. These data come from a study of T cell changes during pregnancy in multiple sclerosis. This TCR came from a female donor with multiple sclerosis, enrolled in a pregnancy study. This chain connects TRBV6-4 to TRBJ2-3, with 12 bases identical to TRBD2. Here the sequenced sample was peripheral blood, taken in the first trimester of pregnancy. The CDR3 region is CASSPGTSGFFPTDTQYF. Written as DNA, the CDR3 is TGTGCCAGCAGCCCCGGGACTAGCGGGTTTTTTCCGACAGATACGCAGTATTTT.